The clone carrying this TCR beta chain was seen ten or more times. Its antigen is undetermined. Using RNA transcripts, the TCR beta CDR3 regions were amplified. Following a first-round RT-PCR that used HTBI primers, a second-round multiplex PCR was carried out. TCRdb fed the multiplex PCR reads into MiXCR, producing one record per CDR3 protein. The table records about 170,000 distinct CDR3 sequences, over 35% of them present only once. These data belong to a study of Graves' ophthalmopathy and Graves' hyperthyroidism. Disease in donors with ophthalmopathy had moderate-to-severe activity, CAS ≥3, NOSPECS ≥4 and under 3 months' duration. The study's findings and limits: Ophthalmopathy could be told apart from stable hyperthyroidism by a 13-signature model (about 89% sensitivity, roughly 80% specificity). In blood, most expanded thyroid clonotypes above 0.001 frequency were also detected.

Trimming removed 6 bases from V and 4 bases from J, with 31 bases in between. Germline CDR1 is MNHEY and CDR2 is SVGEGT. The CDR3 totals 19 residues. The chain employs TRBV6-2 or TRBV6-3 and TRBJ2-7; tentatively, D is TRBD2 (6 bases). The receptor was isolated from a woman aged 40 to 49 with Graves' ophthalmopathy. Sequencing used peripheral blood. The CDR3 region has the DNA TGTGCCAGCAGCCGGGGACTGGGGACCGAGACGGTTAGTTCATACGAGCAGTACTTC. This codes for CASSRGLGTETVSSYEQYF.